The present entry profiles one TCR beta chain with its context. CDR3 length equals 14 residues. V shed 3 bases and J shed 2 bases, with 10 bases lying between them. Germline V lookup: CDR1 MDHEN, CDR2 SYDVKM. This record belongs to a study of blood T cell repertoires in COVID-19. Study background: Samples of COVID-19 (acute and convalescent) were obtained from the United States, Italy and Spain. T cells, B-cell-depleted T cells, or PBMCs provided the cDNA or gDNA that served as material.

In the authors' methods: By means of reference gene primer amplification, nucleated cell counts were estimated. The protocol was immunoSEQ multiplex PCR, while the TCRdb copy is restricted to in-frame clones and leaves out a portion. That table supplies the V and J calls and clone size; D and trimming were determined from the DNA. Here the sample spans 450,000 to 500,000 clones, approximately 85% being singletons. Sequenced material: peripheral blood. The chain combines TRBV28 with TRBJ1-2; D ambiguous. This TCR derives from a human donor in a cohort sampled during active COVID-19. CDR3 in DNA: TGTGCCAGCAGTTTCCTAAGCGAGAACTATGGCTACACCTTC. Protein product: CASSFLSENYGYTF.